A single sample gave rise to the 3 T cell receptor beta chains below, sequenced in a study of blood T cell repertoires in COVID-19. Using immunoSEQ multiplex PCR, the repertoire was profiled, and TCRdb retains in-frame clones only, with some absent. The table has some 150,000 clones, about 85% seen once; the top ten hold 1% to 1.5%. Specimen: peripheral blood. These receptors came from a man aged 60 to 69 who had recovered from COVID-19.

The V call is TRBV5-1, the J call TRBJ2-7; 7 bases match TRBD1. CDR3 length: 14 amino acids. With V trimmed by 1 base and J by 2 bases, 3 bases remained unmatched. The germline V gene encodes CDR1 SGHRS and CDR2 YFSETQ. The CDR3 reads CASSLRTGTYEQYF. The CDR3 bases are TGCGCCAGCAGCTTGAGGACAGGAACCTACGAGCAGTACTTC.

In its sample, this clone was seen a few times. In DNA, the CDR3 is TGTGCCAGCAGCGTAGAAGCGGGGGGGCCTATCGGGGAGCTGTTTTTT. It translates to CASSVEAGGPIGELFF. This chain joins TRBV9 and TRBJ2-2, with TRBD2 matching over 10 bases. The germline gives CDR1 SGDLS, CDR2 YYNGEE. The CDR3 has 16 residues. Losses at the gene ends were 0 bases for V and 7 bases for J; bases not matched to a gene: 6.

The gene calls are TRBV28 and TRBJ1-2; TRBD1 matches 8 bases. The V segment lost 6 bases and the J segment 4 bases; nucleotides outside the gene matches: 4. This CDR3 has 13 residues. Per the germline V gene, CDR1 is MDHEN and CDR2 is SYDVKM. CDR3: CASRTGVFYGYTF. The CDR3 DNA sequence: TGTGCCAGCAGGACAGGGGTATTCTATGGCTACACCTTC.